A single TCR beta chain is shown here with its context. Germline V gene lookup returns CDR1 SGHNT and CDR2 YENEEA. This CDR3 region has 13 residues. V lost 4 bases to trimming and J lost 6 bases; unmatched junction nucleotides: 5. This entry belongs to a study of OX40 agonist ivuxolimab in advanced cancers. Overall study: Three partial responders included one hepatocellular carcinoma patient and two cutaneous melanoma patients.

Using immunoSEQ multiplex PCR, the repertoire was profiled, and TCRdb retains in-frame clones only, with some absent. The sample has tens of thousands of clones, around 81% seen once. The sample was CD4+ or CD8+ T cells sorted from blood, taken in a trial of the OX40 agonist ivuxolimab. This TCR derives from an adult with an advanced solid tumor such as melanoma, head and neck, liver or kidney cancer. This chain links TRBV11-3 with TRBJ1-1; TRBD1 matches at 7 bases. CDR3: CASSSYGQAEAFF. The CDR3 bases are TGTGCCAGCAGCTCATACGGACAGGCTGAAGCTTTCTTT.